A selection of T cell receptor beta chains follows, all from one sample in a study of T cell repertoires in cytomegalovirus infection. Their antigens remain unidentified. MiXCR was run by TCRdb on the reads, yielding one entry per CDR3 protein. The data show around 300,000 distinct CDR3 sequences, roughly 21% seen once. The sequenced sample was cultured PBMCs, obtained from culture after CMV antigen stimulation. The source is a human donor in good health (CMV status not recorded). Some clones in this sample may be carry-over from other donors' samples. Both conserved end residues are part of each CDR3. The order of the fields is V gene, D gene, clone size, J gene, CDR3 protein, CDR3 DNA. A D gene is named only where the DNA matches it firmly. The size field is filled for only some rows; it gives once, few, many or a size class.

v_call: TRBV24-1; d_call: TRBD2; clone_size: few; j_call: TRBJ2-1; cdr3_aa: CATSDLLGRADEQFF; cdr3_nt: TGTGCCACCAGTGATTTGCTCGGGAGGGCAGATGAGCAGTTCTTC
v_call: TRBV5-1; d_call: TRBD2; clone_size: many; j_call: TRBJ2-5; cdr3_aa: CASSTIGTSGVETQYF; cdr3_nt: TGCGCCAGCAGCACGATCGGGACTAGCGGGGTGGAGACCCAGTACTTC
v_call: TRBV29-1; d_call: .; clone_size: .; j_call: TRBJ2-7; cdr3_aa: CSVEGLTYEQYF; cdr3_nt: TGCAGCGTTGAAGGCCTGACTTACGAGCAGTACTTC
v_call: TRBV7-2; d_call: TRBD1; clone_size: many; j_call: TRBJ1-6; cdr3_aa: CASSLNPRGLSPLHF; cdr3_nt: TGTGCCAGCAGCTTAAATCCCAGGGGGCTTTCACCCCTCCACTTT
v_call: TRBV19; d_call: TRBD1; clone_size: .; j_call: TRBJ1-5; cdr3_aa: CASSTATGKSNQPQHF; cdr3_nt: TGTGCCAGTAGTACCGCGACAGGGAAGAGCAATCAGCCCCAGCATTTT
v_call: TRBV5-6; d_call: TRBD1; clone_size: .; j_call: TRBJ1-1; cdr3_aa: CASSSGQEPEAFF; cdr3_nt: TGTGCCAGCAGCTCCGGACAGGAACCTGAAGCTTTCTTT
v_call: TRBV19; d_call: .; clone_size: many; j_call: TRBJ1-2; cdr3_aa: CASSGTRYGYTF; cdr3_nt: TGTGCCAGTAGCGGTACCCGCTATGGCTACACCTTC
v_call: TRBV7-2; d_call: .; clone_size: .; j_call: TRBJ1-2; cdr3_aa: CASSKYGTPEGYTF; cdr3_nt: TGTGCCAGCAGCAAATACGGGACACCGGAGGGCTACACCTTC
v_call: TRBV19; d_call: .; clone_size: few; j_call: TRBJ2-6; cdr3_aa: CASKRRGASGANVLTF; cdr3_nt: TGTGCCAGTAAAAGACGGGGGGCATCTGGGGCCAACGTCCTGACTTTC
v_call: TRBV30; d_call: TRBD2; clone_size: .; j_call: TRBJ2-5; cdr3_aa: CAWSVWARGEETQYF; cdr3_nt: TGTGCCTGGAGTGTCTGGGCGCGGGGGGAAGAGACCCAGTACTTC
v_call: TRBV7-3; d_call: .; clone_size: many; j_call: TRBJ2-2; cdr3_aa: CASSLTPSAPWGGELFF; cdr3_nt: TGTGCCAGCAGCTTAACTCCTAGCGCACCGTGGGGCGGGGAGCTGTTTTTT
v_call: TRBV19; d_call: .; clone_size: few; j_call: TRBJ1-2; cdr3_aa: CASSAAGTSYGYTF; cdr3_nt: TGTGCCAGTAGTGCCGCGGGGACATCCTATGGCTACACCTTC
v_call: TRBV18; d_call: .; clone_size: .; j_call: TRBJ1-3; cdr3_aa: CASSPQNSGNTIYF; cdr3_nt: TGTGCCAGTTCACCACAGAACTCTGGAAACACCATATATTTT
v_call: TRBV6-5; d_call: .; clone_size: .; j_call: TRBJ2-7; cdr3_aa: CASSDNSYEQYF; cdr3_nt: TGTGCCAGCAGTGACAACTCCTACGAGCAGTACTTC